This T cell receptor beta chain was documented in a study of blood T cell repertoires in COVID-19. On the study more broadly: Samples of COVID-19 (acute and convalescent) were obtained from the United States, Italy and Spain. The analysed material was cDNA or gDNA that came from T cells, B-cell-depleted T cells, or PBMCs.

Per the original methods: Reference gene primer amplification in the assay estimated nucleated cell counts. The repertoire was sequenced with immunoSEQ multiplex PCR; TCRdb's copy has only in-frame clones and lacks some. That table gives V, J and clone size, and the DNA gave D and trimming. This sample has over 110,000 clones, with approximately 89% found just once. CDR3 length: 15 residues. Trimming shortened V by 5 bases and J by 3 bases, and 16 bases separated the two germline ends. Germline V gives CDR1 SEHNR, CDR2 FQNEAQ (reference sequence). Sequencing input: peripheral blood. The chain combines TRBV7-9 with TRBJ1-1; D possibly corresponds to TRBD1 (5 bases). The clonotype comes from a human donor in a cohort sampled during active COVID-19. The CDR3 region has the DNA TGTGCCAGCAGCCCTCCGGGGGAGGTCGACACTGAAGCTTTCTTT. It codes for CASSPPGEVDTEAFF.